This TCR beta chain appears in the sequencing data of a study of CD8 T cells in ankylosing spondylitis (dated by TCRdb to the late 2010s). Notes on the research overall: To find TCR variants linked to disease, the study profiled T cell receptor beta repertoires in ankylosing spondylitis patients and healthy donors. In total, the full study cohort was made up of over a hundred healthy donors and approximately 27 ankylosing spondylitis patients. Peripheral blood was sampled, and synovial fluid was additionally collected from ankylosing spondylitis patients.

Paper-wide results and their limitations: The disease-linked clones were reported as significantly enriched in matched synovial fluid samples from ankylosing spondylitis patients. Some motif variants had previously been reported in the synovial fluid and blood of reactive arthritis patients, which suggests shared mechanisms of disease initiation. In peripheral blood, the disease-linked clones were found at relatively low frequencies and had a CD8+ phenotype. A TCR beta motif made up of 7 to 9 highly homologous amino acid variants appeared to be characteristic of blood from ankylosing spondylitis patients.

Sequences SQVTM (CDR1) and ANQGSEA (CDR2) are obtained from the germline V gene. V lost 7 bases and J lost 8 bases, and the count of bases not matched to a germline gene is 11. From cysteine to phenylalanine, the CDR3 is 13 amino acids long. Of all the DNA, just the CDR3 is kept, 39 bases in frame from base 1. The listed sequencing device is Illumina HiSeq 2500. TCR beta libraries were prepared by quantitative 5'-RACE with molecular barcodes. The study's own analysis went as follows. Disease-linked TCR variants were identified with a new computational method built on a probabilistic model of VDJ rearrangement. Using fastp trimming at Q25 and MiXCR clonotype assembly, TCRdb reanalyzed the public sequencing data and kept in-frame beta chains. Each record represents a unique CDR3 protein, reported with the most common genes and DNA among its rows. It is TCRdb's table, rather than the study itself, that gives the V and J calls and clone size. This sample gives roughly 300,000 distinct CDR3 sequences in total; 7% to 9% of them show up just once. The biggest ten clones account for roughly 15% of the sample.

This clonotype was seen repeatedly, ten times or more. Its specific antigen is unknown. Nothing much larger sits one base from this clone, and base qualities are not available. What was sequenced was blood, either unsorted or a sorted T cell fraction (not recorded which). This sequence was found in a male donor with ankylosing spondylitis. The chain links TRBV29-1 with TRBJ1-1; the central 9 bases match TRBD1. This receptor has the CDR3 CSGNTGGAGEAFF. The bases read TGCAGCGGTAACACAGGGGGCGCGGGGGAAGCTTTCTTT.